A single sample is the source of the 30 T cell receptor beta chains below, sequenced in a study of T cells after yellow fever vaccination. Each CDR3 protein gets one entry after TCRdb re-called the 5' RACE reads with MiXCR. The sample lists about 350,000 distinct CDR3 sequences, roughly 8.4% occurring once. The sample was PBMCs, taken 35 to 50 days after the first yellow fever vaccination. The receptors derive from a man aged 18 to 30 who received the YFV17D yellow fever vaccine.

The sample holds a few counts of this clonotype. The rearrangement joins TRBV12-3 or TRBV12-4 to TRBJ2-2, with TRBD2 identical over 11 bases. The trim removed 8 bases at V and 8 bases at J, leaving 10 bases unmatched. The CDR3 totals 15 residues. CDR3 bases: TGTGCCAGCGCCGAAAGACTAGCGGGGAGAGGGGAGCTGTTTTTT. It encodes CASAERLAGRGELFF.

This clonotype was recorded at least ten times. This chain joins TRBV5-4 and TRBJ2-1; 7 bases map to TRBD2. V lost 5 bases to trimming and J lost 1 base; unmatched junction nucleotides: 3. Germline V gives CDR1 SGHNT, CDR2 YYREEE (reference sequence). This CDR3 comprises 14 residues. CDR3 loop: CASRPGGSYNEQFF. The CDR3 DNA reads as TGTGCCAGCAGACCGGGGGGATCCTACAATGAGCAGTTCTTC.

This clonotype was picked up a small number of times. The V and J genes are TRBV20-1 and TRBJ2-5, with TRBD2 matching over 7 bases. This CDR3 comprises 14 residues. Germline V gene data show CDR1 as DFQATT and CDR2 as SNEGSKA (reference sequence). The V segment lost 6 bases and the J segment 3 bases; nucleotides outside the gene matches: 10. CDR3 nucleotides: TGCAGTGCCGTCACTAGCGTCGGTGAAGAGACCCAGTACTTC. Its protein product is CSAVTSVGEETQYF.

This clonotype appeared many times. This chain connects TRBV20-1 to TRBJ1-2; TRBD1 matches at 7 bases. Germline V gene lookup returns CDR1 DFQATT and CDR2 SNEGSKA (reference sequence). The CDR3 sequence is 12 residues long. V was pared by 6 bases and J by 4 bases, with 5 bases of the junction left unmatched. The CDR3 nucleotides read TGCAGTGCAACAGACAGGGCCTATGGCTACACCTTC. As protein: CSATDRAYGYTF.

This clonotype was counted between two and nine times. The chain combines TRBV4-1 with TRBJ2-2; 8 bases align to TRBD1. V gave up 6 bases and J gave up 6 bases; unmatched junction bases: 9. CDR3 size: 15 residues. CDR1 and CDR2 (germline): MGHRA, YSYEKL. The CDR3 DNA sequence: TGCGCCAGCAGGCGAACAGGGGGATCATCCGGGGAGCTGTTTTTT. Its translation: CASRRTGGSSGELFF.

In its sample, this clonotype was seen a few times. This chain uses TRBV5-1 with TRBJ2-1, with TRBD2 as a possible D gene (6 bases). The germline V gene encodes CDR1 SGHRS and CDR2 YFSETQ. Trimming cost V 0 bases and J 3 bases, with 13 bases left between them. The CDR3 is made up of 16 amino acids. The CDR3 here is CASSLAGVGNYNEQFF. The CDR3 DNA reads as TGCGCCAGCAGCTTGGCGGGGGTCGGAAACTACAATGAGCAGTTCTTC. The whole variable domain, filled in from reference TRBV5-1 and TRBJ2-1, reads KAGVTQTPRYLIKTRGQQVTLSCSPISGHRSVSWYQQTPGQGLQFLFEYFSETQRNKGNFPGRFSGRQFSNSRSEMNVSTLELGDSALYLCASSLAGVGNYNEQFFGPGTRLTVL.

This clonotype occurred a few times. CDR3 protein: CASSPDAGGPTYEQYF. For the CDR3, the DNA is TGCGCCAGCAGCCCGGATGCGGGGGGCCCAACCTACGAGCAGTACTTC. V is TRBV5-1 and J is TRBJ2-7; TRBD2 aligns across 8 bases. CDR3 size: 16 residues. Germline V CDR1 and CDR2: SGHRS, YFSETQ. Trimming at V came to 4 bases and at J to 2 bases, leaving 11 bases not matched to a gene.

The CDR3 region is CASSLDTGGWSDTQYF. CDR3 nucleotides: TGTGCCAGCAGCTTAGATACGGGGGGGTGGTCAGATACGCAGTATTTT. The rearrangement joins TRBV7-2 to TRBJ2-3; 8 bases are a match to TRBD2. This CDR3 contains 16 residues. Trimming removed 1 base from V and 4 bases from J; junction bases left unmatched: 7. Per germline, CDR1 SGHTA and CDR2 FQGNSA.

The CDR3 region has the DNA TGTGCCAGCAGCTTGCCGGGGAGTCCAGATACGCAGTATTTT. Encoded protein: CASSLPGSPDTQYF. The chain uses TRBV5-4 and TRBJ2-3, with a tentative D call TRBD2 (5 bases). V lost 1 base to trimming and J lost 4 bases, with 10 bases between them. CDR3 length: 14 residues. Germline values: CDR1 SGHNT, CDR2 YYREEE (reference sequence).

This clonotype was seen a handful of times. The chain recombines TRBV12-3 or TRBV12-4 with TRBJ1-1, with TRBD1 matching 7 bases. The junction had 5 bases not matched to a gene; V was cut back by 7 bases and J by 3 bases. This CDR3 has 13 residues. The DNA of the CDR3 is TGTGCCAGCACCCAGACAGGGCACACTGAAGCTTTCTTT. It encodes CASTQTGHTEAFF.

This clonotype was counted ten times or more. This chain joins TRBV4-2 and TRBJ2-1; 11 bases align to TRBD2. V lost 2 bases, J lost 0 bases, and 0 bases stayed unmatched. This CDR3 has 16 residues. Looked up from germline, CDR1 is LGHNA and CDR2 is YNFKEQ. The CDR3 is CASSQLAGGSYNEQFF. The CDR3 DNA reads TGTGCCAGCAGCCAACTAGCGGGGGGCTCCTACAATGAGCAGTTCTTC.

This clonotype was counted only a few times. CDR3 residues: CASSQNRTDYNSPLHF. The CDR3 DNA follows: TGCGCCAGCAGCCAAAATAGGACAGACTATAATTCACCCCTCCACTTT. The chain is built from TRBV4-1 and TRBJ1-6, with a possible D match to TRBD1 (6 bases). The germline V gene has CDR1 MGHRA and CDR2 YSYEKL. The CDR3 sequence is 16 residues long. V dropped 2 bases and J dropped 3 bases, with 11 bases sitting between them.

This chain connects TRBV28 to TRBJ1-1; D is ambiguous. There are 13 residues in the CDR3. V shed 7 bases and J shed 1 base, with 10 bases lying between them. Germline V gene sequence: CDR1 MDHEN, CDR2 SYDVKM. CDR3 sequence: CASITNPNTEAFF. The CDR3 bases are TGTGCCAGCATCACAAACCCGAACACTGAAGCTTTCTTT.

The gene calls are TRBV15 and TRBJ2-6; 7 bases match TRBD1. This CDR3 spans 17 amino acids. Germline V lookup: CDR1 LNHNV, CDR2 YYDKDF (reference sequence). V shed 8 bases and J 3 bases; nucleotides not matched to a gene: 13. The CDR3: CATREGATSGGANVLTF. The CDR3 region has the DNA TGTGCCACCCGAGAGGGGGCAACCTCAGGTGGGGCCAACGTCCTGACTTTC.

This clonotype has just a few counts. The chain employs TRBV10-3 and TRBJ1-5; TRBD1 might be the D (5 bases). This CDR3 is built from 16 residues. CDR1 is ENHRY and CDR2 is SYGVKD in the germline V gene. V lost 10 bases and J 0 bases, leaving 19 bases between the germline ends. This CDR3 reads CATREGGGNSNQPQHF. In DNA, the CDR3 is TGTGCCACCCGCGAGGGTGGGGGGAATAGCAATCAGCCCCAGCATTTT.

The chain recombines TRBV5-5 with TRBJ2-7; the match to TRBD2 covers 13 bases. Losses at the gene ends were 0 bases for V and 2 bases for J; bases not matched to a gene: 5. Germline values: CDR1 SGHKS, CDR2 YYEKEE (reference sequence). The CDR3 runs 17 residues. The CDR3 nucleotides read TGTGCCAGCAGCTTGGGACTAGCGGGGGGCCGTACCTACGAGCAGTACGTC. This translates into CASSLGLAGGRTYEQYV.

Ten or more counts support this clonotype. The rearrangement uses TRBV18 and TRBJ2-7, with D tentatively TRBD1 (6 bases). The ends were cut back, 5 bases at V and 7 bases at J, with 9 bases in the middle. CDR1 is KGHSH, CDR2 LQKENI, per germline. The CDR3 totals 11 residues. DNA of the CDR3: TGTGCCAGCTCAACAACAGGGGAGCAGTACTTC. Translating gives CASSTTGEQYF.

The chain couples TRBV5-1 to TRBJ2-1; D remains unclear. The CDR3 has 11 residues. V shed 3 bases and J shed 9 bases, with 7 bases lying between them. In germline, CDR1 is SGHRS, CDR2 YFSETQ. The CDR3, as DNA: TGCGCCAGCAGCTCGGTGGGTGAGCAGTTCTTC. Translation: CASSSVGEQFF.

This clonotype was seen only a few times. The rearrangement links TRBV15 to TRBJ1-1; unclear D gene. V was shortened by 1 base and J by 5 bases, with 8 bases between the two germline ends. In germline, CDR1 is LNHNV, CDR2 YYDKDF (reference sequence). This CDR3 contains 13 residues. The CDR3 protein is CATSRGSRTEAFF. The CDR3 nucleotides are TGTGCCACCAGCAGAGGAAGTAGAACTGAAGCTTTCTTT.

This chain links TRBV6-2 or TRBV6-3 with TRBJ1-1; no reliable D call. The CDR3 totals 13 residues. The germline V and J ends were trimmed by 0 bases and 8 bases, with 10 bases remaining between them. In germline, CDR1 is MNHEY, CDR2 SVGEGT. The CDR3 spells CASSYSRSLEAFF. As DNA, the CDR3 is TGTGCCAGCAGTTACTCGAGGAGCCTCGAAGCTTTCTTT.

In this sample, this clonotype turned up many times. This chain uses TRBV5-8 with TRBJ1-5; no clear D. Germline CDR1 is SGHTS and CDR2 is YDEGEE. CDR3 length: 16 amino acids. V lost 0 bases and J 4 bases, leaving 14 bases between the germline ends. The CDR3 sequence is CASSLGTGLWNQPQHF. DNA of the CDR3: TGTGCCAGCAGCTTGGGTACTGGGCTGTGGAATCAGCCCCAGCATTTT.

The chain links TRBV4-1 to TRBJ1-1; unclear D gene. Trimming left V 3 bases short and J 0 bases short, with 8 bases between. The CDR3 extends over 14 amino acids. Germline CDR1 reads MGHRA; CDR2 reads YSYEKL. CDR3 DNA sequence: TGCGCCAGCAGCCACCCAAGCTTGAACACTGAAGCTTTCTTT. Translation: CASSHPSLNTEAFF.

The chain employs TRBV5-1 and TRBJ2-7, with a tentative D call TRBD1 (6 bases). The germline V gene has CDR1 SGHRS and CDR2 YFSETQ. The CDR3 covers 11 residues. Trimming left V 6 bases short and J 7 bases short, with 11 bases between. This CDR3 is CASTGQSEQYF. DNA of the CDR3: TGCGCCAGCACGGGACAATCGGAGCAGTACTTC.

This clonotype occurred a few times. The CDR3 DNA reads as TGCGCCAGCAGCCGACAGGGTGACGCATCACCCCTCCACTTT. Translating gives CASSRQGDASPLHF. The chain recombines TRBV5-1 with TRBJ1-6; 7 nucleotides agree with TRBD1. V shed 4 bases, J shed 10 bases, and the junction held 8 bases outside the gene matches. Germline V CDR1 and CDR2: SGHRS, YFSETQ. This CDR3 region has 14 residues. The variable domain in full, with the rest retrieved from reference TRBV5-1 and TRBJ1-6, is KAGVTQTPRYLIKTRGQQVTLSCSPISGHRSVSWYQQTPGQGLQFLFEYFSETQRNKGNFPGRFSGRQFSNSRSEMNVSTLELGDSALYLCASSRQGDASPLHFGNGTRLTVT.

CDR3 protein: CASSLAAGTGETGELFF. The DNA of the CDR3 is TGTGCCAGCAGCTTAGCTGCTGGGACAGGGGAGACCGGGGAGCTGTTTTTT. This chain joins TRBV7-2 and TRBJ2-2, with 10 positions matching TRBD1. Germline lookup yields CDR1 SGHTA and CDR2 FQGNSA. The junction had 6 bases not matched to a gene; V was cut back by 0 bases and J by 5 bases. This CDR3 region has 17 residues. The whole variable domain, remainder taken from reference TRBV7-2 and TRBJ2-2, is GAGVSQSPSNKVTEKGKDVELRCDPISGHTALYWYRQSLGQGLEFLIYFQGNSAPDKSGLPSDRFSAERTGGSVSTLTIQRTQQEDSAVYLCASSLAAGTGETGELFFGEGSRLTVL.

The V call is TRBV18, the J call TRBJ2-3; TRBD2 aligns across 8 bases. Per the germline V gene, CDR1 is KGHSH and CDR2 is LQKENI. V lost 3 bases and J lost 4; bases outside the gene matches: 6. This CDR3 contains 15 residues. Written as DNA, the CDR3 is TGTGCCAGCTCACCTCGGGGGGGCTTGCCAGATACGCAGTATTTT. This encodes CASSPRGGLPDTQYF. Supplemented by reference TRBV18 and TRBJ2-3, the full variable domain reads NAGVMQNPRHLVRRRGQEARLRCSPMKGHSHVYWYRQLPEEGLKFMVYLQKENIIDESGMPKERFSAEFPKEGPSILRIQQVVRGDSAAYFCASSPRGGLPDTQYFGPGTRLTVL.

This clonotype was counted ten times or more. The chain uses TRBV12-3 or TRBV12-4 and TRBJ1-6, with D possibly being TRBD1 (5 bases). This CDR3 is built from 13 residues. V was pared by 3 bases and J by 8 bases, with 8 bases between. The CDR3 DNA reads as TGTGCCAGCAGTTTCTGGGGGTATTCACCCCTCCACTTT. Translated, it gives CASSFWGYSPLHF.

The V gene is TRBV25-1, the J gene TRBJ2-2, with 7 bases identical to TRBD2. With 8 bases clipped from V and 6 bases from J, the junction kept 0 bases outside the gene matches. The CDR3 totals 11 residues. Germline V lookup: CDR1 MGHDK, CDR2 SYGVNS. The DNA of the CDR3 is TGTGCCAGCGGGGGGGCCGGGGAGCTGTTTTTT. Its translation: CASGGAGELFF.

This clonotype has more than one count but fewer than ten. The chain is built from TRBV10-3 and TRBJ1-5; unclear D gene. Germline lookup yields CDR1 ENHRY and CDR2 SYGVKD. The CDR3 runs 13 residues. Trimming shortened V by 3 bases and J by 5 bases, and 8 bases separated the two germline ends. The CDR3 region has the DNA TGTGCCATCAGTGAATCAGAAGATCAGCCCCAGCATTTT. Translated, it gives CAISESEDQPQHF.

Written as DNA, the CDR3 is TGTGCCAGCAGCCGACCGGGACAAGGGGCGAGCACAGATACGCAGTATTTT. Its translation: CASSRPGQGASTDTQYF. V and J are TRBV5-4 and TRBJ2-3, with TRBD1 as a possible D gene (6 bases). The CDR3 loop spans 17 amino acids. V lost 4 bases and J 0 bases, leaving 18 bases between the germline ends. Looked up from germline, CDR1 is SGHNT and CDR2 is YYREEE (reference sequence).